This T cell receptor (beta chain) is from a study of T cell changes during pregnancy in multiple sclerosis. CDR1 and CDR2 from the germline V gene are MNHNS and SASEGT. The CDR3 extends over 14 amino acids. V lost 1 base, J lost 4 bases, and 1 base stayed unmatched. TCRdb keeps only in-frame clones here, not all; method: immunoSEQ multiplex PCR. Among about 120,000 clones, 80% to 95% were seen once, and the ten largest hold roughly 1.4%. The input for sequencing was peripheral blood, taken in the third trimester of pregnancy. The source is a female donor with multiple sclerosis, enrolled in a pregnancy study. The chain couples TRBV6-1 to TRBJ1-5, with 7 bases lining up with TRBD1. In nucleotides, the CDR3 is TGTGCCAGCAGTGAAGGACAGGGTAATCAGCCCCAGCATTTT. Protein: CASSEGQGNQPQHF.